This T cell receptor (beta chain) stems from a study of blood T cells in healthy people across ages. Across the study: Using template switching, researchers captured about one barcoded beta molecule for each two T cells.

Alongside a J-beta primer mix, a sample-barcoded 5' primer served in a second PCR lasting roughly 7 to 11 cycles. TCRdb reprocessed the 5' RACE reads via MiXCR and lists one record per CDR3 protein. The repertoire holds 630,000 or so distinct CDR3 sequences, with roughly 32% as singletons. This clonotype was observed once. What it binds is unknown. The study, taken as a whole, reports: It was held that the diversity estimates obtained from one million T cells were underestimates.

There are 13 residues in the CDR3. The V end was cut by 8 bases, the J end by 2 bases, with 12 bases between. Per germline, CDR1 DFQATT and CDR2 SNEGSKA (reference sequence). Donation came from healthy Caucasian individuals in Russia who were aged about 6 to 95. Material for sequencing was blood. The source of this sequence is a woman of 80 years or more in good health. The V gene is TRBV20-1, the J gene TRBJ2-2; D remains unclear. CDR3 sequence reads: CSTETPNTGELFF. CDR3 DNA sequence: TGCAGTACTGAAACCCCAAACACCGGGGAGCTGTTTTTT.